This T cell receptor beta chain was profiled in a study of blood T cell repertoires in COVID-19. Overall study: COVID-19 samples collected from the United States, Italy and Spain covered acute and convalescent phases.

This clone was seen a few times. This CDR3 is built from 13 residues. V gave up 5 bases and J gave up 4 bases; unmatched junction bases: 3. Germline V gene data show CDR1 as SGHTA and CDR2 as FQGTGA. Sequencing used immunoSEQ multiplex PCR; TCRdb keeps in-frame clones, though not all of them. The profile shows about 70,000 clones, 80% to 85% of them singletons. V and J are TRBV7-3 and TRBJ1-1; 8 nucleotides agree with TRBD1. The source of this sequence is an elderly man with acute or convalescent COVID-19. Input material: peripheral blood. The CDR3 sequence is CASSKQGGTEAFF. The CDR3, as DNA: TGTGCCAGCAGCAAACAGGGGGGCACTGAAGCTTTCTTT.